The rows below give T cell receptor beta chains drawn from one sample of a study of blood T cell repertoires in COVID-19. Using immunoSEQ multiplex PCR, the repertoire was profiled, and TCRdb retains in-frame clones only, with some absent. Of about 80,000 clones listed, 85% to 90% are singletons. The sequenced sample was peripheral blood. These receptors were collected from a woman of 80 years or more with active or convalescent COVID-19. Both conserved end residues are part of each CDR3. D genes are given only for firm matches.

TGTGCCAGCAGCGCCCAGACTAGCGGGAGATTAGATACGCAGTATTTT CASSAQTSGRLDTQYF TRBJ2-3 TRBV9 TRBD2
TGTGCCAGCAGTTACTCGACAGGGGGAGAGACCCAGTACTTC CASSYSTGGETQYF TRBJ2-5 TRBV6-6 TRBD1
TGTGCCAGCAGTTTATCGCGAGCGGGAGTAGGCGAGCAGTACTTC CASSLSRAGVGEQYF TRBJ2-7 TRBV27 TRBD2
TGTGCCACCCACAGGGGACAGGGGTATTCTGAAGCTTTCTTT CATHRGQGYSEAFF TRBJ1-1 TRBV10-3 TRBD1
TGTGCCAGTATCGGGCGGGCGAGCACAGATACGCAGTATTTT CASIGRASTDTQYF TRBJ2-3 TRBV19 -
TGTGCCAGTAGTAGGGGACAGGGTCGGAATCGGGGCAATCAGCCCCAGCATTTT CASSRGQGRNRGNQPQHF TRBJ1-5 TRBV19 TRBD1
TGTGCCAGCAGCCAAGTCCCGACAGACATGAACACTGAAGCTTTCTTT CASSQVPTDMNTEAFF TRBJ1-1 TRBV14 -
TGCGCCAGCAGCCAAGATGCGAAGAGCACAGATACGCAGTATTTT CASSQDAKSTDTQYF TRBJ2-3 TRBV4-3 -
TGTGCCAGCTCACCACTGGGCCAAGGCGCGAGGAACACTGAAGCTTTCTTT CASSPLGQGARNTEAFF TRBJ1-1 TRBV18 -
TGCAGCGTTGTGTTGCTAACTGAAGCTTTCTTT CSVVLLTEAFF TRBJ1-1 TRBV29-1 -